This T cell receptor beta chain came from a study of beta chain features in type 1 diabetes. Study results and caveats: Lower insertion and higher deletion counts appeared at VDJ junctions in type 1 diabetes patients. Relative to healthy donors, patients appeared to have naive, central memory and Treg TCRB repertoires that were more similar.

Germline V gives CDR1 MNHEY, CDR2 SMNVEV (reference sequence). The V end lost 0 bases, the J end lost 2 bases, and 8 bases lay between the germline ends. The CDR3 spans 14 residues. The isolated RNA, all of it, was reverse transcribed, so expressed TCRB transcripts were what got sequenced. TCRdb's table, derived via immunoSEQ multiplex PCR, lists solely in-frame clones and lacks some. Here the sample spans around 300,000 clones, 11% being singletons. This clone was recorded a few times. Its target is unknown. Isolation of CD4+ naive, central memory, regulatory and stem cell-like memory cells was achieved by sorting via CD45RO/CCR7/CD25/CD127/CD95/CD27.

The origin of this receptor is a woman younger than 45 in good health. The chain uses TRBV27 and TRBJ2-7; TRBD1 is a possible D gene (5 bases). The specimen sequenced was naive CD4+ T cells from blood. The CDR3 nucleotides are TGTGCCAGCAGTTTATCCACAGGCCCCTACGAGCAGTACTTC. Residues: CASSLSTGPYEQYF.